One sample yielded the 30 T cell receptor beta chains listed below, sequenced in a study of T cell responses to AZD1222 COVID-19 vaccine. Libraries were prepared by immunoSEQ multiplex PCR; TCRdb keeps only in-frame clonotypes and omits some of them. Here the sample spans tens of thousands of clones, nearly 90% being singletons. This material consisted of peripheral blood, taken on day 0 of AZD1222 vaccination. The receptors shown here come from an adult in good health.

The chain combines TRBV12-5 with TRBJ1-5; D is ambiguous. Germline lookup yields CDR1 LGHNT and CDR2 FRNRAP. Trimming shortened V by 4 bases and J by 10 bases, and 8 bases separated the two germline ends. There are 11 residues in the CDR3. The CDR3 reads CASGSRQPQHF. In DNA form, the CDR3 reads TGTGCTAGTGGTTCCCGTCAACCCCAGCATTTT.

The genes are TRBV6-2 or TRBV6-3 and TRBJ2-1; tentative D call: TRBD2 (5 bases). CDR1 is MNHEY and CDR2 is SVGEGT in the germline V gene. The CDR3 totals 15 residues. V lost 2 bases and J 7 bases, leaving 15 bases between the germline ends. Here the CDR3 reads CASSYRALPGNEQFF. DNA of the CDR3: TGTGCCAGCAGTTACCGGGCCCTCCCGGGGAATGAGCAGTTCTTC.

CDR3 coding DNA: TGTGCCAGCAGCTTGCTGACGGGATCAAGCTCCTACGAGCAGTACTTC. Its translation: CASSLLTGSSSYEQYF. This chain links TRBV11-1 with TRBJ2-7; D possibly corresponds to TRBD2 (5 bases). Germline V gene lookup returns CDR1 SGHAT and CDR2 FQDESV (reference sequence). V was cut by 3 bases and J by 0 bases, with 15 bases left in between. The CDR3 runs 16 residues. The full variable domain, its missing parts supplied by reference TRBV11-1 and TRBJ2-7, is EAEVAQSPRYKITEKSQAVAFWCDPISGHATLYWYRQILGQGPELLVQFQDESVVDDSQLPKDRFSAERLKGVDSTLKIQPAELGDSAMYLCASSLLTGSSSYEQYFGPGTRLTVT.

The chain's CDR3 is CASSLLRGPKPQAFF. The CDR3 nucleotides read TGTGCCAGCAGTCTCCTTCGGGGGCCTAAACCACAAGCTTTCTTT. The chain uses TRBV7-9 and TRBJ1-1, with D possibly TRBD1 on 6 matching bases. V was pared by 6 bases and J by 9 bases, with 23 bases between. The length of the CDR3 is 15 residues. From germline, CDR1 is SEHNR and CDR2 FQNEAQ (reference sequence).

The chain recombines TRBV7-2 with TRBJ1-4, with 11 nucleotides matching TRBD1. Germline V lookup: CDR1 SGHTA, CDR2 FQGNSA. This CDR3 comprises 15 residues. V trimming: 5 bases; J trimming: 3 bases; junction bases outside the gene matches: 2. This chain's CDR3 is CASSRDRGANEKLFF. The CDR3 DNA sequence: TGTGCCAGCAGCAGGGACAGGGGGGCTAATGAAAAACTGTTTTTT.

The V and J genes are TRBV4-3 and TRBJ2-3; 7 nucleotides match TRBD2. CDR3 length: 15 residues. Looked up from germline, CDR1 is LGHNA and CDR2 is YSLEER. The ends lost 4 bases at V and 0 bases at J; junction bases unmatched: 4. The CDR3 spells CASSPGRGSTDTQYF. CDR3 DNA sequence: TGCGCCAGCAGCCCGGGGCGGGGGAGCACAGATACGCAGTATTTT.

The gene calls are TRBV27 and TRBJ2-7; a possible D gene is TRBD1 (5 bases). Germline V CDR1 and CDR2: MNHEY, SMNVEV (reference sequence). There are 15 residues in the CDR3. Deletions cut 6 bases from V and 6 bases from J, with 21 bases between. The CDR3 region is CASSSLGAQASEQYF. The CDR3 nucleotides read TGTGCCAGCAGCTCCCTTGGGGCCCAGGCTAGCGAGCAGTACTTC.

The chain joins TRBV2 to TRBJ2-3; 11 bases are shared with TRBD1. The ends lost 6 bases at V and 2 bases at J; junction bases unmatched: 7. Germline V gives CDR1 SNHLY, CDR2 FYNNEI. This CDR3 comprises 16 residues. The DNA for the CDR3 is TGTGCCAGCAGGGGGACAGGGGGAACACACACAGATACGCAGTATTTT. Protein product: CASRGTGGTHTDTQYF.

The CDR3 sequence is CASSVVGQETQYF. Here the CDR3 DNA reads TGTGCCAGCAGCGTAGTCGGCCAAGAGACCCAGTACTTC. The rearrangement joins TRBV9 to TRBJ2-5; D not certain. The CDR3 totals 13 residues. The V end was cut by 0 bases, the J end by 1 base, with 4 bases between. Looked up from germline, CDR1 is SGDLS and CDR2 is YYNGEE.

The chain couples TRBV5-1 to TRBJ1-2; 7 bases are a match to TRBD1. CDR3 length: 14 amino acids. CDR1 is SGHRS and CDR2 is YFSETQ in the germline V gene. Trimming took 5 bases from V and 6 from J; bases not matched to a gene: 10. The CDR3, as DNA: TGCGCCAGCAGTCAGGGGGGTCAAGGAGATGGCTACACCTTC. Encoded protein: CASSQGGQGDGYTF.

The CDR3 sequence is CASSLGTRPYQETQYF. As DNA, the CDR3 is TGTGCCAGCAGCTTAGGGACTAGACCGTACCAAGAGACCCAGTACTTC. J is TRBJ2-5 and V is TRBV11-2, with 7 bases that match TRBD2. The CDR3 totals 16 residues. The J segment lost 0 bases and the V segment lost 1 base, leaving 5 bases of the junction unmatched. In germline, CDR1 is SGHAT, CDR2 FQNNGV.

Only one count was recorded for this clone. V and J are TRBV7-2 and TRBJ2-7; D is ambiguous. The CDR3 covers 14 residues. Per germline, CDR1 SGHTA and CDR2 FQGNSA. Between the trimmed V and J ends, which lost 5 bases and 1 base, there was a span of 12 bases. The CDR3 DNA is TGTGCCAGCAGCGGGGTGGGGAATTCCTACGAGCAGTACTTC. As protein: CASSGVGNSYEQYF. Filled out from reference TRBV7-2 and TRBJ2-7, the complete variable domain reads GAGVSQSPSNKVTEKGKDVELRCDPISGHTALYWYRQSLGQGLEFLIYFQGNSAPDKSGLPSDRFSAERTGGSVSTLTIQRTQQEDSAVYLCASSGVGNSYEQYFGPGTRLTVT.

CDR3 sequence reads: CASSEVPVGNEKLFF. CDR3 nucleotide sequence: TGTGCCAGCAGTGAAGTTCCCGTGGGGAATGAAAAACTGTTTTTT. This rearrangement joins TRBV2 to TRBJ1-4; D not certain. V was clipped by 1 base and J by 5 bases, with 11 bases between them. This CDR3 contains 15 residues. CDR1 and CDR2 (germline): SNHLY, FYNNEI.

The V gene is TRBV30, the J gene TRBJ1-1; 7 bases align to TRBD1. V shed 4 bases and J 2 bases; nucleotides not matched to a gene: 10. This CDR3 has 15 amino acids. From germline, CDR1 is GTSNPN and CDR2 SVGIG (reference sequence). The CDR3 DNA follows: TGTGCCTGGAATGGAGGGGACAGAAGTAACACTGAAGCTTTCTTT. Encoded protein: CAWNGGDRSNTEAFF. The full variable domain, its missing parts supplied by reference TRBV30 and TRBJ1-1, is SQTIHQWPATLVQPVGSPLSLECTVEGTSNPNLYWYRQAAGRGLQLLFYSVGIGQISSEVPQNLSASRPQDRQFILSSKKLLLSDSGFYLCAWNGGDRSNTEAFFGQGTRLTVV.

The chain carries TRBV28 and TRBJ2-7; the match to TRBD2 covers 7 bases. This CDR3 contains 12 residues. Trimming cost V 2 bases and J 9 bases; bases outside gene matches: 4. Germline CDR1 reads MDHEN; CDR2 reads SYDVKM. CDR3 residues: CASSLGGVRQYF. CDR3 bases: TGTGCCAGCAGTTTAGGGGGGGTAAGGCAGTACTTC. The full variable domain, rest sourced from reference TRBV28 and TRBJ2-7, is DVKVTQSSRYLVKRTGEKVFLECVQDMDHENMFWYRQDPGLGLRLIYFSYDVKMKEKGDIPEGYSVSREKKERFSLILESASTNQTSMYLCASSLGGVRQYFGPGTRLTVT.

The V and J genes are TRBV9 and TRBJ1-3; unclear D gene. The CDR3 consists of 14 residues. Looked up from germline, CDR1 is SGDLS and CDR2 is YYNGEE. V lost 3 bases and J 4 bases, leaving 11 bases between the germline ends. The DNA for the CDR3 is TGTGCCAGCAGCGCCGCCCTTCTCGGAAACACCATATATTTT. This codes for CASSAALLGNTIYF.

V gene TRBV28 combines with J gene TRBJ1-2, with D maybe TRBD1 (5 bases). From germline, CDR1 is MDHEN and CDR2 SYDVKM. Trimming stripped 6 bases from V and 6 bases from J, with 14 bases between. The CDR3 loop spans 13 amino acids. The chain's CDR3 is CASRRNAGDGYTF. Here the CDR3 DNA reads TGTGCCAGCAGGCGAAATGCGGGGGATGGCTACACCTTC.

The chain links TRBV9 to TRBJ1-2; 8 bases match TRBD1. The junction had 3 bases not matched to a gene; V was cut back by 2 bases and J by 3 bases. CDR1 and CDR2 from the germline V gene are SGDLS and YYNGEE. This CDR3 is built from 14 residues. The CDR3 nucleotides read TGTGCCAGCAGCGTCGAACAGGGGGACTATGGCTACACCTTC. Its protein product is CASSVEQGDYGYTF. The variable domain in full, with the rest retrieved from reference TRBV9 and TRBJ1-2, is DSGVTQTPKHLITATGQRVTLRCSPRSGDLSVYWYQQSLDQGLQFLIQYYNGEERAKGNILERFSAQQFPDLHSELNLSSLELGDSALYFCASSVEQGDYGYTFGSGTRLTVV.

J is TRBJ1-6 and V is TRBV6-1; the match to TRBD1 covers 8 bases. There are 16 residues in the CDR3. From germline, CDR1 is MNHNS and CDR2 SASEGT. Trimming took 2 bases from V and 5 from J; bases not matched to a gene: 5. The CDR3 reads CASSERTGQDNSPLHF. The CDR3 nucleotides read TGTGCCAGCAGTGAAAGGACGGGACAGGATAATTCACCCCTCCACTTT.

The chain joins TRBV9 to TRBJ1-1, with D unresolved. CDR1 and CDR2 (germline): SGDLS, YYNGEE. Trimming pared 4 bases from V and 4 bases from J, leaving 11 bases between. This CDR3 is built from 13 residues. The CDR3 spells CASSLRPGTEAFF. CDR3 nucleotide sequence: TGTGCCAGCAGCTTACGACCGGGCACTGAAGCTTTCTTT.

The V call is TRBV5-1, the J call TRBJ1-2; 7 nucleotides align to TRBD1. The CDR3 extends over 13 amino acids. CDR1 and CDR2 (germline): SGHRS, YFSETQ. With V trimmed by 4 bases and J by 4 bases, 4 bases remained unmatched. The CDR3 region has the DNA TGCGCCAGCAGCGAGGGACAGCCCTATGGCTACACCTTC. Translation: CASSEGQPYGYTF.

CDR3 DNA sequence: TGTGCCACCAGCAGAGATTACAGAGCAACTAATGAAAAACTGTTTTTT. Residues: CATSRDYRATNEKLFF. V is TRBV15 and J is TRBJ1-4; D call uncertain. CDR3 length: 16 residues. V was trimmed by 0 bases and J by 0 bases, leaving 8 bases between them. From germline, CDR1 is LNHNV and CDR2 YYDKDF (reference sequence).

The chain links TRBV12-3 or TRBV12-4 to TRBJ1-5; D not certain. CDR3 size: 12 residues. Trimming removed 6 bases at V and 0 bases at J, with 3 bases between. The CDR3 nucleotides read TGTGCCAGCAGATATAGCAATCAGCCCCAGCATTTT. This encodes CASRYSNQPQHF.

This clone has a single count. The J gene is TRBJ1-1, the V gene TRBV7-9; D gene uncertain. The ends were cut back, 4 bases at V and 1 base at J, with 4 bases in the middle. The CDR3 has 12 residues. Germline V gene lookup returns CDR1 SEHNR and CDR2 FQNEAQ (reference sequence). CDR3 in amino acids: CASSYSNTEAFF. CDR3 DNA: TGTGCCAGCAGCTATTCGAACACTGAAGCTTTCTTT.

J is TRBJ1-4 and V is TRBV5-1, with unresolved D. Trimming cost V 2 bases and J 0 bases, with 5 bases left between them. Germline CDR1 is SGHRS and CDR2 is YFSETQ. The CDR3 is made up of 14 amino acids. As DNA, the CDR3 is TGCGCCAGCAGCTTAGATGCAACTAATGAAAAACTGTTTTTT. This gives the protein CASSLDATNEKLFF.

The chain employs TRBV3-1 (or the pseudogene TRBV3-2) and TRBJ2-1, with 7 bases matching TRBD2. The CDR3 totals 15 residues. Trimming removed 5 bases from V and 6 bases from J; junction bases left unmatched: 10. From germline, CDR1 is LGHDT and CDR2 YNNKEL (reference sequence). The DNA of the CDR3 is TGTGCCAGCAGCTTTAGCGGGTCACTGGGCAATGAGCAGTTCTTC. This sequence encodes CASSFSGSLGNEQFF.

V is TRBV5-4 and J is TRBJ2-7; the D gene is possibly TRBD1 (6 bases). This CDR3 has 14 amino acids. V lost 4 bases and J lost 0, with 11 bases in between. Germline V gene lookup returns CDR1 SGHNT and CDR2 YYREEE (reference sequence). This CDR3 reads CASSRAGASYEQYF. CDR3 coding DNA: TGTGCCAGCAGCCGCGCAGGGGCCTCCTACGAGCAGTACTTC.

V and J are TRBV18 and TRBJ1-6; D is perhaps TRBD1 (6 bases). Germline V gene data show CDR1 as KGHSH and CDR2 as LQKENI. V lost 1 base, J lost 10 bases, and 20 bases lay in between. The CDR3 extends over 17 amino acids. This chain's CDR3 is CASSPLGEPRGRSPLHF. The CDR3 nucleotides read TGTGCCAGCTCACCACTCGGAGAACCCAGGGGAAGATCACCCCTCCACTTT.

V gene TRBV2 combines with J gene TRBJ2-2; D not resolved. The CDR3 is made up of 15 amino acids. The V end was cut by 0 bases, the J end by 2 bases, with 7 bases between. Germline V lookup: CDR1 SNHLY, CDR2 FYNNEI. The CDR3 region is CASSEAELNTGELFF. CDR3 DNA: TGTGCCAGCAGTGAAGCGGAGCTCAACACCGGGGAGCTGTTTTTT.

CDR3 nucleotides: TGTGCCAGCAGCCGGACCGTCCTTTCCTACAATGAGCAGTTCTTC. Residues: CASSRTVLSYNEQFF. The chain is built from TRBV5-4 and TRBJ2-1; no definite D call. The CDR3 is made up of 15 amino acids. Per the germline V gene, CDR1 is SGHNT and CDR2 is YYREEE (reference sequence). V dropped 4 bases and J dropped 1 base, with 12 bases sitting between them.